A selection of T cell receptor beta chains follows, all from one sample in a study of cytomegalovirus exposure and HLA in healthy donors. Assay: immunoSEQ multiplex PCR; the TCRdb copy retains only in-frame clones and omits some. The data contain approximately 140,000 clones, approximately 84% of them seen just once; the ten biggest clones take up about 1.7%. Input material: PBMCs. The receptors here all came from a woman aged 40 to 55 in good health and CMV-seronegative. Each CDR3 is given with its conserved first and last residue. Fields, in order: J gene, V gene, clone size, D gene, CDR3 protein, CDR3 DNA. A D gene is named only where the DNA matches it firmly. Part of the rows lack a size; the others show once, few, many or a class for expanded clones.

J: TRBJ2-6; V: TRBV30; size: .; D: .; CDR3: CAWDESSGANGLTF; DNA: TGTGCCTGGGACGAGAGCTCTGGGGCCAACGGCCTGACTTTC
J: TRBJ1-2; V: TRBV27; size: .; D: TRBD1; CDR3: CASSPSVGQVDYGYTF; DNA: TGTGCCAGCAGCCCCTCCGTAGGACAGGTAGACTATGGCTACACCTTC
J: TRBJ1-1; V: TRBV27; size: few; D: .; CDR3: CASSFYEGPNTEAFF; DNA: TGTGCCAGCAGTTTCTATGAGGGCCCGAACACTGAAGCTTTCTTT
J: TRBJ2-7; V: TRBV7-2; size: .; D: TRBD2; CDR3: CASSPASLAGGSTYEQYF; DNA: TGTGCCAGCAGCCCAGCCTCCCTAGCGGGAGGGTCTACCTACGAGCAGTACTTC
J: TRBJ2-7; V: TRBV6-1; size: .; D: TRBD2; CDR3: CASSELPGGYEQYF; DNA: TGTGCCAGCAGTGAGCTGCCGGGGGGCTACGAGCAGTACTTC
J: TRBJ2-7; V: TRBV10-3; size: .; D: TRBD1; CDR3: CATQGELAYEQYF; DNA: TGTGCCACCCAGGGGGAGCTAGCCTACGAGCAGTACTTC
J: TRBJ2-5; V: TRBV9; size: .; D: TRBD2; CDR3: CASSVSSGLEETQYF; DNA: TGTGCCAGCAGCGTCAGTAGCGGGCTGGAGGAGACCCAGTACTTC
J: TRBJ2-1; V: TRBV21-1; size: .; D: .; CDR3: CASIYGRGERDEQFF; DNA: TGTGCCAGCATCTACGGGCGGGGAGAGCGCGATGAGCAGTTCTTC
J: TRBJ2-2; V: TRBV5-1; size: .; D: TRBD2; CDR3: CASSWGLAGGPSTGELFF; DNA: TGCGCCAGCAGCTGGGGACTAGCGGGGGGGCCGAGCACCGGGGAGCTGTTTTTT
J: TRBJ1-2; V: TRBV21-1; size: .; D: .; CDR3: CASSKVDRLYGYTF; DNA: TGTGCCAGCAGCAAAGTGGACAGACTCTATGGCTACACCTTC
J: TRBJ1-1; V: TRBV18; size: once; D: .; CDR3: CASSRGGENTEAFF; DNA: TGTGCCAGCTCACGGGGGGGGGAGAACACTGAAGCTTTCTTT
J: TRBJ1-2; V: TRBV5-1; size: .; D: .; CDR3: CASSLGQDLNGYTF; DNA: TGCGCCAGCAGCTTGGGACAGGACCTTAATGGCTACACCTTC
J: TRBJ1-4; V: TRBV28; size: .; D: .; CDR3: CASSPSPAGGEKLFF; DNA: TGTGCCAGCAGTCCCTCCCCTGCGGGGGGCGAAAAACTGTTTTTT
J: TRBJ2-1; V: TRBV7-3; size: .; D: TRBD2; CDR3: CASTPTSGSSYNEQFF; DNA: TGTGCCAGCACCCCTACTAGCGGGAGCTCCTACAATGAGCAGTTCTTC
J: TRBJ2-4; V: TRBV28; size: .; D: .; CDR3: CASSLNRKNSQYF; DNA: TGTGCCAGCAGTTTAAACAGAAAAAACAGTCAGTACTTC
J: TRBJ2-7; V: TRBV14; size: once; D: .; CDR3: CASSQAYEQYF; DNA: TGTGCCAGCAGCCAGGCTTACGAGCAGTACTTC
J: TRBJ1-3; V: TRBV5-1; size: few; D: TRBD1; CDR3: CASSLDVPGGLGNTIYF; DNA: TGCGCCAGCAGCTTGGACGTCCCAGGGGGTTTAGGAAACACCATATATTTT
J: TRBJ1-1; V: TRBV5-1; size: .; D: TRBD1; CDR3: CASSLGTGDTEAFF; DNA: TGCGCCAGCAGCCTGGGGACAGGAGACACTGAAGCTTTCTTT
J: TRBJ2-7; V: TRBV29-1; size: .; D: TRBD2; CDR3: CSVTPGTSGYEQYF; DNA: TGCAGCGTTACCCCCGGGACTAGCGGCTACGAGCAGTACTTC
J: TRBJ2-7; V: TRBV7-9; size: .; D: .; CDR3: CASSPGESYEQYF; DNA: TGTGCCAGCAGCCCCGGTGAGTCCTACGAGCAGTACTTC
J: TRBJ2-5; V: TRBV7-9; size: .; D: TRBD2; CDR3: CASTLRTSGEETQYF; DNA: TGTGCCAGCACCCTTCGGACTAGCGGGGAGGAGACCCAGTACTTC
J: TRBJ2-1; V: TRBV6-1; size: .; D: .; CDR3: CASRAGGITYNEQFF; DNA: TGTGCCAGCAGGGCTGGAGGGATAACCTACAATGAGCAGTTCTTC
J: TRBJ2-7; V: TRBV25-1; size: few; D: .; CDR3: CASSELIEQYF; DNA: TGTGCCAGCAGTGAGCTAATCGAGCAGTACTTC
J: TRBJ1-2; V: TRBV28; size: .; D: TRBD1; CDR3: CASSAGQGAHGYTF; DNA: TGTGCCAGCAGTGCTGGACAGGGGGCGCATGGCTACACCTTC
J: TRBJ2-1; V: TRBV6-6; size: .; D: TRBD2; CDR3: CATSRTGGSSYNEQFF; DNA: TGTGCCACCAGTAGGACGGGGGGAAGCTCCTACAATGAGCAGTTCTTC
J: TRBJ1-1; V: TRBV5-6; size: once; D: .; CDR3: CASSSEETVNTEAFF; DNA: TGTGCCAGCAGCTCCGAAGAAACGGTTAACACTGAAGCTTTCTTT
J: TRBJ2-5; V: TRBV5-4; size: .; D: .; CDR3: CASSVDSWETQYF; DNA: TGTGCCAGCAGCGTCGACAGCTGGGAGACCCAGTACTTC
J: TRBJ2-7; V: TRBV11-3; size: .; D: TRBD1; CDR3: CASSHRDRSYEQYF; DNA: TGTGCCAGCAGTCATAGGGACAGAAGCTACGAGCAGTACTTC